Included here is one TCR beta chain sequence, with context. This sample was included in a study of OX40 agonist ivuxolimab in advanced cancers. With 6 bases clipped from V and 6 bases from J, the junction kept 10 bases outside the gene matches. This CDR3 is built from 15 residues. The germline V gene has CDR1 MDHEN and CDR2 SYDVKM. Data came from immunoSEQ multiplex PCR; TCRdb stores just in-frame clones and leaves some out. The sample carries under 60,000 clones, about nine tenths recorded once. The source is an adult with an advanced solid tumor such as melanoma, head and neck, liver or kidney cancer. The source material was CD4+ or CD8+ T cells sorted from blood, sampled in a trial of the OX40 agonist ivuxolimab. This chain connects TRBV28 to TRBJ2-1, with 8 bases lining up with TRBD1. Here the CDR3 reads CASRFRGRRINEQFF. The CDR3 nucleotides read TGTGCCAGCAGGTTCAGGGGGCGGAGGATCAATGAGCAGTTCTTC.